A selection of T cell receptor beta chains follows, all from one sample in a study of T cell changes during pregnancy in multiple sclerosis. Measured with immunoSEQ multiplex PCR; TCRdb has only the in-frame clones, and not every one. The sample lists about 38,000 clones, about 89% seen once, with about 0.35% in the top ten. The specimen was CD4+ T cells from peripheral blood mononuclear cells, collected in the third trimester of pregnancy. Source of these receptors: a female donor in good health, enrolled as a control in a pregnancy study. CDR3s include the opening cysteine and the closing phenylalanine or tryptophan. D genes are given only for firm matches. Clone size, where shown, is once, few, many, or a class for clones that have expanded.

CDR3nt: TGTGCCAGCAGCGATAGACAGGGGGCCTACGAGCAGTACTTC; CDR3aa: CASSDRQGAYEQYF; d_gene: TRBD1; j_gene: TRBJ2-7; v_gene: TRBV7-6; abundance: -
CDR3nt: TGTGCCAGCTCCACAGGGGAGAGTATTCAGCCCCAGCATTTT; CDR3aa: CASSTGESIQPQHF; d_gene: TRBD1; j_gene: TRBJ1-5; v_gene: TRBV6-1; abundance: -
CDR3nt: TGTGCCAGCAGTGAAGCCCCAGGGGGCAATGGAAACACCATATATTTT; CDR3aa: CASSEAPGGNGNTIYF; d_gene: TRBD1; j_gene: TRBJ1-3; v_gene: TRBV2; abundance: -
CDR3nt: TGCAGCTCCCGTGAGGATTACAATGAGCAGTTCTTC; CDR3aa: CSSREDYNEQFF; d_gene: -; j_gene: TRBJ2-1; v_gene: TRBV29-1; abundance: -
CDR3nt: TGTGCCACCAGCCGGAATGAGCGGCCCCAGCATTTT; CDR3aa: CATSRNERPQHF; d_gene: -; j_gene: TRBJ1-5; v_gene: TRBV15; abundance: -
CDR3nt: TGTGCCAGCAGTGACCCTGCGGAGACCCAGTACTTC; CDR3aa: CASSDPAETQYF; d_gene: -; j_gene: TRBJ2-5; v_gene: TRBV2; abundance: -
CDR3nt: TGTGCCAGCAGCTTAGAAGAGGGCACTGAAGCTTTCTTT; CDR3aa: CASSLEEGTEAFF; d_gene: -; j_gene: TRBJ1-1; v_gene: TRBV7-9; abundance: -
CDR3nt: TGTGCCACCAGCAGAGATCGGGGGGAGGGGGAGACCCAGTACTTC; CDR3aa: CATSRDRGEGETQYF; d_gene: TRBD2; j_gene: TRBJ2-5; v_gene: TRBV15; abundance: -
CDR3nt: TGTGCCAGCCCCCCCCCTAGCGAGGTCTACGAGCAGTACTTC; CDR3aa: CASPPPSEVYEQYF; d_gene: -; j_gene: TRBJ2-7; v_gene: TRBV6-1; abundance: -
CDR3nt: TGTGCCAGCAGCTTTAGCGGGCCTTTCTACGAGCAGTACTTC; CDR3aa: CASSFSGPFYEQYF; d_gene: TRBD2; j_gene: TRBJ2-7; v_gene: TRBV28; abundance: -
CDR3nt: TGCGCCAGCAGTAGGGACAGGGGGAGCAATGAGCAGTTCTTC; CDR3aa: CASSRDRGSNEQFF; d_gene: TRBD1; j_gene: TRBJ2-1; v_gene: TRBV5-1; abundance: -
CDR3nt: TGTGCCAGCTCGCCTGGGGAGTCTGAAGCTTTCTTT; CDR3aa: CASSPGESEAFF; d_gene: -; j_gene: TRBJ1-1; v_gene: TRBV18; abundance: -
CDR3nt: TGTGCCAGCAGTATGAGGGACTCTGGAAACACCATATATTTT; CDR3aa: CASSMRDSGNTIYF; d_gene: -; j_gene: TRBJ1-3; v_gene: TRBV2; abundance: -
CDR3nt: TGCGCCAGCAGCCAAGAAACAGGGAGTGGGGAGCAGTTCTTC; CDR3aa: CASSQETGSGEQFF; d_gene: -; j_gene: TRBJ2-1; v_gene: TRBV4-1; abundance: -
CDR3nt: TGTGCCAGCAGCCAAGAATGGAACAGGGAGTTGCATTTT; CDR3aa: CASSQEWNRELHF; d_gene: -; j_gene: TRBJ1-5; v_gene: TRBV14; abundance: -
CDR3nt: TGTGCCAGCAGCTTAGCGAGCTACAATGAGCAGTTCTTC; CDR3aa: CASSLASYNEQFF; d_gene: -; j_gene: TRBJ2-1; v_gene: TRBV7-3; abundance: -
CDR3nt: TGCAGCGTCAGACAGGGGGCCAACGAGCAGTACTTC; CDR3aa: CSVRQGANEQYF; d_gene: TRBD1; j_gene: TRBJ2-7; v_gene: TRBV29-1; abundance: few
CDR3nt: TGTGCCAGCAGTCGGAGGAACGAGCAGTACTTC; CDR3aa: CASSRRNEQYF; d_gene: -; j_gene: TRBJ2-7; v_gene: TRBV28; abundance: -
CDR3nt: TGCGCCAGCAGCATGACTAGCGGGAGGTTGACCGGGGAGCTGTTTTTT; CDR3aa: CASSMTSGRLTGELFF; d_gene: TRBD2; j_gene: TRBJ2-2; v_gene: TRBV5-1; abundance: -
CDR3nt: TGCGCCAGCAGCCAAATAGATCTGATAGCCTACAATGAGCAGTTCTTC; CDR3aa: CASSQIDLIAYNEQFF; d_gene: -; j_gene: TRBJ2-1; v_gene: TRBV4-1; abundance: -
CDR3nt: TGTGCCAGTAGTATTAACCCTACTAGCACAGATACGCAGTATTTT; CDR3aa: CASSINPTSTDTQYF; d_gene: -; j_gene: TRBJ2-3; v_gene: TRBV19; abundance: -
CDR3nt: TGTGCCAGCGTGCTAGACAGGGCTGACGGCTACACCTTC; CDR3aa: CASVLDRADGYTF; d_gene: TRBD1; j_gene: TRBJ1-2; v_gene: TRBV5-6; abundance: -
CDR3nt: TGTGCCAGCGGAGTGAGAGGCACCGGGGAGCTGTTTTTT; CDR3aa: CASGVRGTGELFF; d_gene: -; j_gene: TRBJ2-2; v_gene: TRBV2; abundance: -
CDR3nt: TGTGCCAGCAGCTTGTTACAACCCTCCTACAATGAGCAGTTCTTC; CDR3aa: CASSLLQPSYNEQFF; d_gene: -; j_gene: TRBJ2-1; v_gene: TRBV5-8; abundance: -
CDR3nt: TGCGCCAGCAGCCCCCTACAGGGGGTTCTGGGCGAGCAGTACTTC; CDR3aa: CASSPLQGVLGEQYF; d_gene: TRBD1; j_gene: TRBJ2-7; v_gene: TRBV5-1; abundance: -
CDR3nt: TGTGCCAGCAGCCGCGCACTAGCGGGAGGGCGGCAGGTATACAATGAGCAGTTCTTC; CDR3aa: CASSRALAGGRQVYNEQFF; d_gene: TRBD2; j_gene: TRBJ2-1; v_gene: TRBV4-2; abundance: -
CDR3nt: TGTGCCAGCAGCTTAGCGACGACTAGCGGGAGGACAGATACGCAGTATTTT; CDR3aa: CASSLATTSGRTDTQYF; d_gene: TRBD2; j_gene: TRBJ2-3; v_gene: TRBV7-2; abundance: -
CDR3nt: TGTGCCAGCAGCCTAGGACACGCGAACACCGGGGAGCTGTTTTTT; CDR3aa: CASSLGHANTGELFF; d_gene: -; j_gene: TRBJ2-2; v_gene: TRBV5-4; abundance: -
CDR3nt: TGCAGCGTTGGTCGACAGGGTAACACTGAAGCTTTCTTT; CDR3aa: CSVGRQGNTEAFF; d_gene: TRBD1; j_gene: TRBJ1-1; v_gene: TRBV29-1; abundance: -
CDR3nt: TGTGCCTGGGACAGAGACCCCACGAACACCGGGGAGCTGTTTTTT; CDR3aa: CAWDRDPTNTGELFF; d_gene: -; j_gene: TRBJ2-2; v_gene: TRBV30; abundance: -
CDR3nt: TGTGCCAGCACCCGGACAGGAATTAATGAAAAACTGTTTTTT; CDR3aa: CASTRTGINEKLFF; d_gene: TRBD1; j_gene: TRBJ1-4; v_gene: TRBV2; abundance: -
CDR3nt: TGTGCCAGTATCCTTGACAGGGGTTCCTACAATGAGCAGTTCTTC; CDR3aa: CASILDRGSYNEQFF; d_gene: TRBD1; j_gene: TRBJ2-1; v_gene: TRBV19; abundance: few
CDR3nt: TGTGCCAGCAGTGAGAGCGGCAATCAGCCCCAGCATTTT; CDR3aa: CASSESGNQPQHF; d_gene: -; j_gene: TRBJ1-5; v_gene: TRBV6-1; abundance: -
CDR3nt: TGTGCCAGCAGCTTGACTGAGGTGGGAGTTAGGTATTTT; CDR3aa: CASSLTEVGVRYF; d_gene: -; j_gene: TRBJ2-3; v_gene: TRBV7-9; abundance: -
CDR3nt: TGTGCCAGCAGCGTAGAACTAGCGGGCCGCGATACGCAGTATTTT; CDR3aa: CASSVELAGRDTQYF; d_gene: TRBD2; j_gene: TRBJ2-3; v_gene: TRBV9; abundance: -
CDR3nt: TGTGCCAGCAGCCGAGGGCAGATCGAAAAACTGTTTTTT; CDR3aa: CASSRGQIEKLFF; d_gene: -; j_gene: TRBJ1-4; v_gene: TRBV5-6; abundance: once
CDR3nt: TGCGCCAGCAGCGCCGGGACTAGCGTCCTTGGGCAGTACTTC; CDR3aa: CASSAGTSVLGQYF; d_gene: TRBD2; j_gene: TRBJ2-7; v_gene: TRBV5-1; abundance: once
CDR3nt: TGCGCCAGCAGGGCCCGGATCGAGCGGGACCCCTCCCCTACCTACAATGAGCAGTTCTTC; CDR3aa: CASRARIERDPSPTYNEQFF; d_gene: TRBD2; j_gene: TRBJ2-1; v_gene: TRBV5-1; abundance: -
CDR3nt: TGTGCCAGCAGAGCAGGGGGCGGAAACACCATATATTTT; CDR3aa: CASRAGGGNTIYF; d_gene: TRBD1; j_gene: TRBJ1-3; v_gene: TRBV2; abundance: -
CDR3nt: TGTGCCAGCAGTGAAGCGATAACCGGGACTAGCGACTACGAGCAGTACTTC; CDR3aa: CASSEAITGTSDYEQYF; d_gene: TRBD2; j_gene: TRBJ2-7; v_gene: TRBV2; abundance: -
CDR3nt: TGTGCCAGCACGGGGTCCCCCCGCCAAGAGACCCAGTACTTC; CDR3aa: CASTGSPRQETQYF; d_gene: -; j_gene: TRBJ2-5; v_gene: TRBV28; abundance: -
CDR3nt: TGTGCCAGCAGCTTTGGGACAGGGGGCCCCCAGTACTTC; CDR3aa: CASSFGTGGPQYF; d_gene: TRBD1; j_gene: TRBJ2-5; v_gene: TRBV11-3; abundance: -
CDR3nt: TGTGCCAGCTCACAGATGACAGGGGGCTCATCAGGGCAGTACTTC; CDR3aa: CASSQMTGGSSGQYF; d_gene: TRBD1; j_gene: TRBJ2-7; v_gene: TRBV18; abundance: -
CDR3nt: TGCAGCGTTGACTACACAGATACGCAGTATTTT; CDR3aa: CSVDYTDTQYF; d_gene: -; j_gene: TRBJ2-3; v_gene: TRBV29-1; abundance: -
CDR3nt: TGTGCCATCAGTGCACAGGGAGGGAGCGAGCAGTACTTC; CDR3aa: CAISAQGGSEQYF; d_gene: -; j_gene: TRBJ2-7; v_gene: TRBV10-3; abundance: -
CDR3nt: TGTGCTAGCAGCTCGAGCGGAAAAGAGACCCAGTACTTC; CDR3aa: CASSSSGKETQYF; d_gene: -; j_gene: TRBJ2-5; v_gene: TRBV7-7; abundance: -
CDR3nt: TGCGCCAGCAGCTTGGGACAGGAGAGCTCTGGAAACACCATATATTTT; CDR3aa: CASSLGQESSGNTIYF; d_gene: -; j_gene: TRBJ1-3; v_gene: TRBV5-1; abundance: -
CDR3nt: TGTGCCAGCAGCGTAGGAGCCACTACCGCCACCGGGGAGCTGTTTTTT; CDR3aa: CASSVGATTATGELFF; d_gene: -; j_gene: TRBJ2-2; v_gene: TRBV9; abundance: once
CDR3nt: TGTGCCAGCAGTTACCTCACGACTAGTTACGGTGAGCAGTTCTTC; CDR3aa: CASSYLTTSYGEQFF; d_gene: -; j_gene: TRBJ2-1; v_gene: TRBV6-5; abundance: -
CDR3nt: TGTGCCACTAAACCAGGCATTGCTGAGCAGTTCTTC; CDR3aa: CATKPGIAEQFF; d_gene: -; j_gene: TRBJ2-1; v_gene: TRBV6-6; abundance: -
CDR3nt: TGCGCCAGCAGCTTGGGTATGCGGCAAGGTAATGAAAAACTGTTTTTT; CDR3aa: CASSLGMRQGNEKLFF; d_gene: -; j_gene: TRBJ1-4; v_gene: TRBV5-1; abundance: -
CDR3nt: TGTGCCAGCAGCCAATCAGAGGGCAATCAGCCCCAGCATTTT; CDR3aa: CASSQSEGNQPQHF; d_gene: -; j_gene: TRBJ1-5; v_gene: TRBV7-9; abundance: -
CDR3nt: TGTGCCAGCAGTAACAAGGGGGCAGGAAGTAATGAGCAGTTCTTC; CDR3aa: CASSNKGAGSNEQFF; d_gene: TRBD1; j_gene: TRBJ2-1; v_gene: TRBV6-4; abundance: -
CDR3nt: TGTGCCAGCAGCGTAGTTGAGACAGGGAGATCACCCCTCCACTTT; CDR3aa: CASSVVETGRSPLHF; d_gene: TRBD1; j_gene: TRBJ1-6; v_gene: TRBV9; abundance: -
CDR3nt: TGCGCCAGCAGCCAAGTCGCCAGTTACACAGATACGCAGTATTTT; CDR3aa: CASSQVASYTDTQYF; d_gene: -; j_gene: TRBJ2-3; v_gene: TRBV4-1; abundance: -
CDR3nt: TGTGCCAGCAGCTTGACTGGGCGGGTAAATGAGCAGTTCTTC; CDR3aa: CASSLTGRVNEQFF; d_gene: -; j_gene: TRBJ2-1; v_gene: TRBV5-6; abundance: -
CDR3nt: TGTGCCAGCAGCAACGACAAGTATCAGCCCCAGCATTTT; CDR3aa: CASSNDKYQPQHF; d_gene: -; j_gene: TRBJ1-5; v_gene: TRBV6-5; abundance: -
CDR3nt: TGTGCCAGCAGAGTTCAGGGGGCAGGCTACACCTTC; CDR3aa: CASRVQGAGYTF; d_gene: TRBD1; j_gene: TRBJ1-2; v_gene: TRBV6-5; abundance: -